The rows below give T cell receptor beta chains drawn from one sample of a study of T cells in Graves' hyperthyroidism and ophthalmopathy. TCRdb fed the multiplex PCR reads into MiXCR, producing one record per CDR3 protein. The sample lists fewer than 650,000 distinct CDR3 sequences; 46% were seen once. What was sequenced was peripheral blood or thyroid tissue (not recorded which). The receptor source for this set is an adult woman with Graves' disease, either hyperthyroidism or ophthalmopathy (not recorded which). Both conserved end residues are part of each CDR3. A D gene is named only where the DNA matches it firmly. A clone size is listed for some rows: how often the clone was seen (once, few, many), or a class if it is expanded.

>TRBV5-1|TRBJ2-6|.|.
CASSNRAGTAGANVLTF
TGCGCCAGCAGCAACAGGGCGGGGACCGCTGGGGCCAACGTCCTGACTTTC
>TRBV15|TRBJ2-7|.|.
CATSTCRGSYNEQYF
TGTGCCACCAGCACCTGTAGGGGTAGCTACAATGAGCAGTACTTC
>TRBV20-1|TRBJ1-1|.|many
CSARDRRPNTEAFF
TGCAGTGCTAGAGATCGTAGGCCGAACACTGAAGCTTTCTTT
>TRBV28|TRBJ2-5|.|.
CASTSRGRETQYF
TGTGCCAGCACATCGCGGGGCCGGGAGACCCAGTACTTC
>TRBV10-2|TRBJ1-2|.|few
CASSDVGYGYTF
TGCGCCAGCAGTGATGTGGGCTATGGCTACACCTTC
>TRBV11-2|TRBJ2-5|.|.
CASSFGEQYF
TGTGCCAGCAGCTTTGGAGAGCAGTACTTC
>TRBV14|TRBJ2-5|TRBD1|.
CASSQEPGQFQETQYF
TGTGCCAGCAGCCAGGAACCGGGACAGTTCCAAGAGACCCAGTACTTC
>TRBV7-9|TRBJ2-7|TRBD2|.
CASSGLPLAGPYEQYF
TGTGCCAGCAGCGGTTTACCCCTAGCGGGGCCCTACGAGCAGTACTTC
>TRBV7-3|TRBJ1-2|.|.
CASSLGLEYGYTF
TGTGCCAGCAGCTTAGGCTTGGAATACGGCTACACCTTC
>TRBV11-3|TRBJ2-7|.|.
CAAKGAARATYEQYF
TGTGCCGCAAAAGGGGCGGCCAGGGCAACCTACGAGCAGTACTTC
>TRBV7-3|TRBJ1-5|TRBD1|few
CASSIGQGLAQPQHF
TGTGCCAGCAGCATCGGACAGGGTTTAGCTCAGCCCCAGCATTTT
>TRBV4-3|TRBJ1-2|.|.
CASSQDLGLYGYTF
TGCGCCAGCAGCCAAGATTTGGGACTCTATGGCTACACCTTC
>TRBV29-1|TRBJ2-1|TRBD2|.
CSVAGGPYNEQFF
TGCAGCGTTGCGGGGGGGCCATACAATGAGCAGTTCTTC
>TRBV12-3/TRBV12-4|TRBJ2-2|.|once
CASEDRNTGELFF
TGTGCCAGCGAGGACAGGAACACCGGGGAGCTGTTTTTT
>TRBV5-6|TRBJ2-7|.|.
CASSAIGGSYEQYF
TGTGCCAGCAGCGCCATTGGGGGGTCCTACGAGCAGTACTTC
>TRBV25-1|TRBJ2-2|TRBD1|.
CASKGQGNTGELFF
TGTGCCAGCAAAGGACAGGGGAACACCGGGGAGCTGTTTTTT
>TRBV14|TRBJ2-5|.|once
CASSRNRVSETQYF
TGTGCCAGCAGCCGAAATCGGGTGTCAGAGACCCAGTACTTC
>TRBV10-3|TRBJ2-5|TRBD1|.
CAISDPDRLKTQYF
TGTGCCATCAGTGACCCGGACAGGCTGAAGACCCAGTACTTC
>TRBV2|TRBJ1-2|.|many
CASSDEGDYGYTF
TGTGCCAGCAGTGACGAGGGCGACTATGGCTACACCTTC
>TRBV7-2|TRBJ1-2|.|.
CASSEWWSGYTF
TGTGCCAGCAGTGAATGGTGGTCTGGCTACACCTTC
>TRBV10-2|TRBJ1-5|TRBD1|once
CASSESNRGGQPQHF
TGCGCCAGCAGTGAGTCGAACAGGGGTGGGCAGCCCCAGCATTTT
>TRBV6-1|TRBJ2-7|.|.
CAGRDDSLEQYF
TGTGCCGGCCGGGACGACAGCCTCGAGCAGTACTTC
>TRBV5-1|TRBJ2-5|TRBD2|.
CASIGFLAGDGETQYF
TGTGCCAGCATCGGTTTCCTAGCGGGAGACGGAGAGACCCAGTACTTC